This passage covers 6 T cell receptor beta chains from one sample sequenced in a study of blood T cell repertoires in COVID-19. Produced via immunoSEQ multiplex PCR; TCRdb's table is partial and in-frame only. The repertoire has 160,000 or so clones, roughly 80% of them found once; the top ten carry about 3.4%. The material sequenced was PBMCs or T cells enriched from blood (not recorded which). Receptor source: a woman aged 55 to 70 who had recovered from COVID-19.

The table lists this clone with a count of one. The CDR3 DNA sequence: TGTGCCAGCAGCCCTACTAGCATCGAGACCCAGTACTTC. Its protein is CASSPTSIETQYF. This chain uses TRBV11-2 with TRBJ2-5, with D tentatively TRBD2 (6 bases). This CDR3 has 13 residues. Germline CDR1 reads SGHAT; CDR2 reads FQNNGV. With 5 bases removed from V and 5 bases from J, the gap between germline ends came to 12 bases.

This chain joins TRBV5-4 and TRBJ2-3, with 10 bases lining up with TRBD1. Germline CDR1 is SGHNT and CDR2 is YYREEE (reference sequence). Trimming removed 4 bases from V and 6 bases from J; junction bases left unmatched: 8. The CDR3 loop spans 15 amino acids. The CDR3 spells CASSGGQGIFDTQYF. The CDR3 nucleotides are TGTGCCAGCAGCGGGGGACAGGGGATTTTTGATACGCAGTATTTT. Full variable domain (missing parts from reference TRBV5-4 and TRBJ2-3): ETGVTQSPTHLIKTRGQQVTLRCSSQSGHNTVSWYQQALGQGPQFIFQYYREEENGRGNFPPRFSGLQFPNYSSELNVNALELDDSALYLCASSGGQGIFDTQYFGPGTRLTVL.

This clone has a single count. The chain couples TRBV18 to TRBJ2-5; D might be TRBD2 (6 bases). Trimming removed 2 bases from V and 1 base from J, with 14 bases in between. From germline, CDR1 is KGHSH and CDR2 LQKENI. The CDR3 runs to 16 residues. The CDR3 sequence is CASSPDTWGVQETQYF. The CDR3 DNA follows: TGTGCCAGCTCACCAGATACGTGGGGGGTCCAAGAGACCCAGTACTTC.

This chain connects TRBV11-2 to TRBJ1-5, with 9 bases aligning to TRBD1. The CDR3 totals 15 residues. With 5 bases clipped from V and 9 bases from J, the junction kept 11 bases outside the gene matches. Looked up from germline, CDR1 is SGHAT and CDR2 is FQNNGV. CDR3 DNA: TGTGCCAGCAGCCGAGGACAGGGGCGGGGGTGGCCCCAGCATTTT. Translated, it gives CASSRGQGRGWPQHF.

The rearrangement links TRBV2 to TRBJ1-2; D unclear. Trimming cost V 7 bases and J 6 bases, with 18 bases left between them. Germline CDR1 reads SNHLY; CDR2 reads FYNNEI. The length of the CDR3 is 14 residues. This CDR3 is CASTERGYGDGYTF. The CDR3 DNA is TGTGCCAGCACCGAGCGCGGGTACGGAGATGGCTACACCTTC.

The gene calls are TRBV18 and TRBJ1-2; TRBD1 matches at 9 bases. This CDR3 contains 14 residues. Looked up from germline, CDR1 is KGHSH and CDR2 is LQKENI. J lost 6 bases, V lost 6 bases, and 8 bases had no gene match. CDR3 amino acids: CASSAGQGRDGYTF. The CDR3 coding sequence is TGTGCCAGCTCGGCAGGACAGGGGAGAGATGGCTACACCTTC.